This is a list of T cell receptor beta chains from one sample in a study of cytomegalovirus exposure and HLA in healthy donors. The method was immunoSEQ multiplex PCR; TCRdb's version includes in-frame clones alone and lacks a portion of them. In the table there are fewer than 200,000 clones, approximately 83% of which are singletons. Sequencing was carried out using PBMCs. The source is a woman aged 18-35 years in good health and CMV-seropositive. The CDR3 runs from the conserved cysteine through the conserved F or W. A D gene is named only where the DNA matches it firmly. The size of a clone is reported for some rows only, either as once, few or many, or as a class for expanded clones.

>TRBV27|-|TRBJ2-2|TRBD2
TGTGCCAGCAGTACCCGACTAGCGGGGGAGCTGTTTTTT
CASSTRLAGELFF
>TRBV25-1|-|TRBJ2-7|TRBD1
TGTGCCAGCAGTGACCCCGGACAGGGCTACGAGCAGTACTTC
CASSDPGQGYEQYF
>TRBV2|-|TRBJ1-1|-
TGTGCCAGCAGTCAGGGCAGGAACACTGAAGCTTTCTTT
CASSQGRNTEAFF
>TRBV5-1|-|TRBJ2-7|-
TGCGCCAGCAGCTTGGACCTCAGCGGCGAGCAGTACTTC
CASSLDLSGEQYF
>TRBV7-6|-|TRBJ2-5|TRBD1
TGTGCCAGCAGCTTAGATCAGGGGGTTGGGGAGACCCAGTACTTC
CASSLDQGVGETQYF
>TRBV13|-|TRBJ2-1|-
TGTGCCAGCACTTTAGGCGTGGGGGGCAATGAGCAGTTCTTC
CASTLGVGGNEQFF
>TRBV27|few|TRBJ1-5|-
TGTGCCAGCAGTCCCCGAGGGGGGGTGAGAGCCCAGCATTTT
CASSPRGGVRAQHF
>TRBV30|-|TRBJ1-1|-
TGTGCCTGGGGTGAGGGTCGCAGGGATTACACTGAAGCTTTCTTT
CAWGEGRRDYTEAFF
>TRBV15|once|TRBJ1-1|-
TGTGCCACCAGCAGAGATGGAGCAGCCAACACTGAAGCTTTCTTT
CATSRDGAANTEAFF
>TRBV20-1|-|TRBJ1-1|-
TGCAGGGAGCAAAATCAGGGAGAAGCTTTCTTT
CREQNQGEAFF
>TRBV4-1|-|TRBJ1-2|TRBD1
TGCGCCAGCAGCCAAGAAAGACAGGGTAACTCATATGGCTACACCTTC
CASSQERQGNSYGYTF
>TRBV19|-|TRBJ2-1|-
TGTGCCAGTAGTATCTTAGTCGGAGGGGAGCAGTTCTTC
CASSILVGGEQFF
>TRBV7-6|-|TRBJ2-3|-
TGTGCCAGCAGCTTCGGTAATACGCAGTATTTT
CASSFGNTQYF
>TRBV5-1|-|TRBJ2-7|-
TGCGCCAGCAGCCCCGGACGGGGGTCGCTCCACGAGCAGTACTTC
CASSPGRGSLHEQYF
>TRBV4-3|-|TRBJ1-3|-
TGCGCCAGCAGCCAAGAGGGAAGGGGCTCTGGAAACACCATATATTTT
CASSQEGRGSGNTIYF
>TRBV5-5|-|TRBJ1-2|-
TGTGCCAGCAGAGCCGACAGACAAGTAAACTACACCTTC
CASRADRQVNYTF
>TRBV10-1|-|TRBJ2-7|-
TGCGCCAGCAGTGAGTCGTGGGGGCAAACGGGGGAGCAGTACTTC
CASSESWGQTGEQYF
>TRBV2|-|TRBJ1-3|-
TGTGCCAGCAGTGAGGTTGGGGGCCGGGACACCATATATTTT
CASSEVGGRDTIYF
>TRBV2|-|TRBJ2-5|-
TGTGCCGCAAAGGGGACTTTCCAAGAGACCCAGTACTTC
CAAKGTFQETQYF
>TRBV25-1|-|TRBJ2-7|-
TGTGCCAGCACCGAGAGGCTGGGCGGGGCATTAACCTACGAGCAGTACTTC
CASTERLGGALTYEQYF
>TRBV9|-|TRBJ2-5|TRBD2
TGTGCCAGCAGCGTACGTCCGGGACTAGCGGGGGGTGAGACCCAGTACTTC
CASSVRPGLAGGETQYF
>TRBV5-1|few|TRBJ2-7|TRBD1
TGCGCCAGCAGCCAAGACAGGGGAGACTACGAGCAGTACTTC
CASSQDRGDYEQYF
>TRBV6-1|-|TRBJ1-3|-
TGTGCCAGCAGTGTCAGCAGGGGCTCTGGAAACACCATATATTTT
CASSVSRGSGNTIYF
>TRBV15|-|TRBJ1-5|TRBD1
TGTGCCACCAGCCCGAGGACAGGGGGGAGCAATCAGCCCCAGCATTTT
CATSPRTGGSNQPQHF
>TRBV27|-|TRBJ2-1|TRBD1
TGTGCCAGTAGGACAGGGGATGAGCAGTTCTTC
CASRTGDEQFF
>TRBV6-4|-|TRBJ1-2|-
TGTGCCAGCAGTGAGGCGGCGCAGAACTATGGCTACACCTTC
CASSEAAQNYGYTF
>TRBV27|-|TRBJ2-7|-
TGTGCCAGCAGTTTTATCGTCGGTAGTTTTCAACCCTACGAGCAGTACTTC
CASSFIVGSFQPYEQYF
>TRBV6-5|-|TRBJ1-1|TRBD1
TGTGCCAGCAGAGTGACAGGGGCGTATACTGAAGCTTTCTTT
CASRVTGAYTEAFF
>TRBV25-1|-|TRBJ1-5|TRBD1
TGTGCCAGCAGTGAATCCGGCGGGACAGGGGCGAGTAATCAGCCCCAGCATTTT
CASSESGGTGASNQPQHF
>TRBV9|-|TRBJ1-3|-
TGTGCCAGCAGCGGTGGCAGGGCTGGAGAAGGAAACACCATATATTTT
CASSGGRAGEGNTIYF
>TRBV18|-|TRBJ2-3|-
TGTGCCAGCTCAACCAACTCGAGGGATACGCAGTATTTT
CASSTNSRDTQYF
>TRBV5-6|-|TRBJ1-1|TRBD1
TGTGCCAGCAGCTTGTGGGGGAGACAGGGGCCGAAGCTTGGGGCTTTCTTT
CASSLWGRQGPKLGAFF
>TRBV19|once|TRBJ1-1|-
TGTGCCAGTACCCTCCGCGGGGGGGTCACTGAAGCTTTCTTT
CASTLRGGVTEAFF
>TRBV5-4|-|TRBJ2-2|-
TGTGCCAGCAGCCGAGGCGGGGCGGCGACGAACACCGGGGAGCTGTTTTTT
CASSRGGAATNTGELFF
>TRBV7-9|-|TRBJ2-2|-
TGTGCCAGCACCCCCGGGGAAGGGACCGGGGAGCTGTTTTTT
CASTPGEGTGELFF
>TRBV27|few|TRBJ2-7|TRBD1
TGTACCAGCATTGGGACAGGGGGCGACGAGCAGTACTTC
CTSIGTGGDEQYF
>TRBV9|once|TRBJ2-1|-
TGTGCCAGCAGCGGAGGGACCTACAATGAGCAGTTCTTC
CASSGGTYNEQFF
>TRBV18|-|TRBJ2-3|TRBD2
TGTGCCAGCTCACCTACTAGCGGGGGGTATCGAGATACGCAGTATTTT
CASSPTSGGYRDTQYF
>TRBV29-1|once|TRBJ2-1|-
TGCAGCGTGAAGACAGGAGAAAGCTCCTACAATGAGCAGTTCTTC
CSVKTGESSYNEQFF
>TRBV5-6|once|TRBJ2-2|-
TGTGCCAGCAGCCCTGTGGGGACTGTGAACACCGGGGAGCTGTTTTTT
CASSPVGTVNTGELFF
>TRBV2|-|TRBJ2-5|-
TGTGCCAGCAACCAACTAGGACCGGGGGAGACCCAGTACTTC
CASNQLGPGETQYF
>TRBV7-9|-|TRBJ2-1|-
TGTGCCAGCAGCTTAACGGGAAATGAGCAGTTCTTC
CASSLTGNEQFF
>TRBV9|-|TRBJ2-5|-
TGTGCCAGCACCCGGTCGAGTCTAGATCCGACCCAGTACTTC
CASTRSSLDPTQYF
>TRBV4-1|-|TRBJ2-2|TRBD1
TGCGCCAGCAGCCAAGAAATAGACAGGGTTTGGGGAGGGGAGCTGTTTTTT
CASSQEIDRVWGGELFF
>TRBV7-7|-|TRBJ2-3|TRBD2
TGTGCCAGCAGCTATGGACTAGCGGAGACAGATACGCAGTATTTT
CASSYGLAETDTQYF
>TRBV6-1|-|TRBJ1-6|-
TGTGCCAGCAGTCCAGGGTTTTTTTCACCCCTCCACTTT
CASSPGFFSPLHF
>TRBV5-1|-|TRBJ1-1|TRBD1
TGCGCCAGCAGCTTCGGGACAGTGAACACTGAAGCTTTCTTT
CASSFGTVNTEAFF
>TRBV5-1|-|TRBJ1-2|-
TGCGCCAGCAGCTTGGAAACAGGGAGACGCGGCTACACCTTC
CASSLETGRRGYTF
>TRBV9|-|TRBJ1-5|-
TGTGCCAGCAGCGTAGGGGCAGACAATCAGCCCCAGCATTTT
CASSVGADNQPQHF
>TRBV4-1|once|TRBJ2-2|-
TGCGCCAGCAGCCAGCTTATCGGGGGAAAGAACACCGGGGAGCTGTTTTTT
CASSQLIGGKNTGELFF
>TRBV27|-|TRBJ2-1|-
TGTGCCAGCAGTTTATCCCAGAGGGAGCAGTTCTTC
CASSLSQREQFF
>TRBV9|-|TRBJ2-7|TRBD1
TGTGCCAGCAGTGCAGGGGGCGTTAGGGACGAGCAGTACTTC
CASSAGGVRDEQYF
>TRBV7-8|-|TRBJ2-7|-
TGTGCCAGCAGCTTAGGACACAGAGACTACGAGCAGTACTTC
CASSLGHRDYEQYF